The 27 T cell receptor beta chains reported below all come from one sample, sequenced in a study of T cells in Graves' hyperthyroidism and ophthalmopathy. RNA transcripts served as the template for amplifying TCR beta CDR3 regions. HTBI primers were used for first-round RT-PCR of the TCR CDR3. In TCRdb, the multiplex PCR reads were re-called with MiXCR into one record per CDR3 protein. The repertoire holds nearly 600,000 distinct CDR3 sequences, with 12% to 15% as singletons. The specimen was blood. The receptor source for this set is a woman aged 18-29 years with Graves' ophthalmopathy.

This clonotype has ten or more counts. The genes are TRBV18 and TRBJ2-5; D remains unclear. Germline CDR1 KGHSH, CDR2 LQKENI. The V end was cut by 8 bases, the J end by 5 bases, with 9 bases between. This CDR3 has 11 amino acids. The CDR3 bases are TGTGCCAGCAGCCCCAGCGAGACCCAGTACTTC. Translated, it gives CASSPSETQYF.

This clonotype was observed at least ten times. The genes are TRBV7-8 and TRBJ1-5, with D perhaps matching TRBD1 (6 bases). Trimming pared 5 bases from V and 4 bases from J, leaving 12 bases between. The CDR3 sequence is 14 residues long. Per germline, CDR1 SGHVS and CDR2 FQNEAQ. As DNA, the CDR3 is TGTGCCAGCAGCGTAGGGGGTAGGAATCAGCCCCAGCATTTT. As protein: CASSVGGRNQPQHF.

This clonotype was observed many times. CDR3 nucleotide sequence: TGTGCCAGCAGCACACCGGGACTGAACACTGAAGCTTTCTTT. As protein: CASSTPGLNTEAFF. The chain carries TRBV28 and TRBJ1-1; a possible D gene is TRBD1 (5 bases). The V gene lost 6 bases and the J gene lost 0 bases, with 11 bases spanning the gap. This CDR3 has 14 residues. Germline V gene data show CDR1 as MDHEN and CDR2 as SYDVKM.

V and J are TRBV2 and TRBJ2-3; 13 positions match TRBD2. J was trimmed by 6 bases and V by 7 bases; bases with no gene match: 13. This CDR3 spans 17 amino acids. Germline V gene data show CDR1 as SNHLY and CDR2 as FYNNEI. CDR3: CASTNPGLAGAGDTQYF. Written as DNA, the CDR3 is TGTGCCAGCACTAACCCCGGACTAGCGGGAGCCGGTGATACGCAGTATTTT.

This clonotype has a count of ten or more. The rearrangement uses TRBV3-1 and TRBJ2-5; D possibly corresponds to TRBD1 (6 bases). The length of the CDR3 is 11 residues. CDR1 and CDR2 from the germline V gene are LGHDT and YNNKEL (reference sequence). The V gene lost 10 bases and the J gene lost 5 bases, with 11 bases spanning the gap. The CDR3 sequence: CATGAWETQYF. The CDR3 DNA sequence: TGTGCCACAGGGGCGTGGGAGACCCAGTACTTC.

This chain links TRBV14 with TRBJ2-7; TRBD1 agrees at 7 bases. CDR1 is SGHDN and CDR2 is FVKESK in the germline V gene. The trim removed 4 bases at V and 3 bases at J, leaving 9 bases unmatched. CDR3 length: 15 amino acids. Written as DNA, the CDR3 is TGTGCCAGCAGCCTAAAACCGGGGACAGTCTACGAGCAGTACTTC. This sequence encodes CASSLKPGTVYEQYF.

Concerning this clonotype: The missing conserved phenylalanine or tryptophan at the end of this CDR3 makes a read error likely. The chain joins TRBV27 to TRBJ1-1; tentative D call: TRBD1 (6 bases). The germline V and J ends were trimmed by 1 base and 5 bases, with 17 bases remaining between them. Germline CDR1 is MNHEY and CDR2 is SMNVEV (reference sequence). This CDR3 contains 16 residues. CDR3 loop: CASSLYPRGTDTEAFL. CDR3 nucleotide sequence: TGTGCCAGCAGTTTATACCCCAGGGGTACGGATACTGAAGCTTTCCTT.

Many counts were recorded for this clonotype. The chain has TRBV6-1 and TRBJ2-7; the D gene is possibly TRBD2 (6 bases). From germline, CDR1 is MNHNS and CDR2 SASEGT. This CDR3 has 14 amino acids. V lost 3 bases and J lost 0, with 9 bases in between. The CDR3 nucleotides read TGTGCCAGCAGTGACCCGACTAGCTCCTACGAGCAGTACTTC. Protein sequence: CASSDPTSSYEQYF.

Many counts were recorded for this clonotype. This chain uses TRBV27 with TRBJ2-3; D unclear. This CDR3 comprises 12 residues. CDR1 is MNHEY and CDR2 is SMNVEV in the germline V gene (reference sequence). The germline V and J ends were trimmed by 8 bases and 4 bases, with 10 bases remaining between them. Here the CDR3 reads CASPPPPDTQYF. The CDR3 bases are TGTGCCAGCCCCCCCCCCCCAGATACGCAGTATTTT.

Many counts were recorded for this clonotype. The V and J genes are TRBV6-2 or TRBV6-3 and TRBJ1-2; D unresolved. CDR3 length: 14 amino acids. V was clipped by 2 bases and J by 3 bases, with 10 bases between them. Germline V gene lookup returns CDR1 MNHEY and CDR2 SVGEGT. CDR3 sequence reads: CASSYGSLDYGYTF. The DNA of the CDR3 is TGTGCCAGCAGTTACGGGTCCTTAGACTATGGCTACACCTTC.

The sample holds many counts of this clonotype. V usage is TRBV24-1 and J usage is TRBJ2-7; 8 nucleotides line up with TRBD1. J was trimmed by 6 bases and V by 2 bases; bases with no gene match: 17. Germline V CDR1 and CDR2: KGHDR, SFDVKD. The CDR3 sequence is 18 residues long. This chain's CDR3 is CATSDSGRGQAILREQYF. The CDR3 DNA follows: TGTGCCACCAGTGATTCGGGGCGGGGACAGGCAATCCTACGCGAGCAGTACTTC.

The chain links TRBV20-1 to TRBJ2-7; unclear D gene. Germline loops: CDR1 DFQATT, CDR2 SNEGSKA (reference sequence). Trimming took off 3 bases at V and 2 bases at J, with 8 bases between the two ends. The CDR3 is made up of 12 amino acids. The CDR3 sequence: CSARTRAYEQYF. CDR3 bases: TGCAGTGCTAGGACCAGAGCCTACGAGCAGTACTTC.

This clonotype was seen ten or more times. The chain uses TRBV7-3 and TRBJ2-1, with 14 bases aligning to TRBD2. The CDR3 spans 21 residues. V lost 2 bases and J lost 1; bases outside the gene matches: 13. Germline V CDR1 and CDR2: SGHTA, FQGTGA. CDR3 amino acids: CASSLSPPGLAGEASYNEQFF. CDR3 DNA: TGTGCCAGCAGCTTATCCCCCCCGGGACTAGCGGGAGAAGCATCCTACAATGAGCAGTTCTTC.

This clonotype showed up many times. CDR3 protein: CASSRTSESTDTQYF. The DNA for the CDR3 is TGTGCCAGCAGTCGGACTAGCGAGAGCACAGATACGCAGTATTTT. The chain employs TRBV6-1 and TRBJ2-3; 9 bases map to TRBD2. CDR3 length: 15 amino acids. From germline, CDR1 is MNHNS and CDR2 SASEGT. The junction had 3 bases not matched to a gene; V was cut back by 5 bases and J by 0 bases.

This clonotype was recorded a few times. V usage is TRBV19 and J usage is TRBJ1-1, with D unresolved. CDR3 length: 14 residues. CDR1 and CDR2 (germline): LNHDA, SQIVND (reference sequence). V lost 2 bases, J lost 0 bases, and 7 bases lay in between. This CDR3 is CASSILGLNTEAFF. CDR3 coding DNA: TGTGCCAGTAGTATACTGGGGTTGAACACTGAAGCTTTCTTT.

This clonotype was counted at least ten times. The CDR3 DNA reads as TGTGCCAGCAGCTTAAGGACAGGGGCGAGCACTGAAGCTTTCTTT. Protein sequence: CASSLRTGASTEAFF. The chain employs TRBV7-9 and TRBJ1-1, with 9 bases lining up with TRBD1. The CDR3 is 15 residues long. Germline V gene sequence: CDR1 SEHNR, CDR2 FQNEAQ (reference sequence). V was pared by 2 bases and J by 4 bases, with 5 bases of the junction left unmatched.

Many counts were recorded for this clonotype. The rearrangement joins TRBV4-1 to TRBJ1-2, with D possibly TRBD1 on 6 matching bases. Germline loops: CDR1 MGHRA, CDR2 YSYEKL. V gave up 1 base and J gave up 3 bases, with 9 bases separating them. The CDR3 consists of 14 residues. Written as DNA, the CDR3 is TGCGCCAGCAGCCAAGTGGGGGCTGACTATGGCTACACCTTC. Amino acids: CASSQVGADYGYTF.

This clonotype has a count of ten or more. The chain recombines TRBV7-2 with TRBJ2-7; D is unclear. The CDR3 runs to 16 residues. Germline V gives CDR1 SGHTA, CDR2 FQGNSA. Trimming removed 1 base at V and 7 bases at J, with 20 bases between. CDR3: CASSLETGKDLGEQYF. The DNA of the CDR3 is TGTGCCAGCAGCTTAGAGACGGGTAAAGACCTGGGGGAGCAGTACTTC.

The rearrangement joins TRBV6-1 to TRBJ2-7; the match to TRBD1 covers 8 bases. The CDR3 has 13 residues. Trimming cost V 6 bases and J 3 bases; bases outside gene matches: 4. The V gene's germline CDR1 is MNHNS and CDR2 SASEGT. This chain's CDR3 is CASSVTGGYEQYF. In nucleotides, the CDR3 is TGTGCCAGCAGCGTAACAGGGGGCTACGAGCAGTACTTC.

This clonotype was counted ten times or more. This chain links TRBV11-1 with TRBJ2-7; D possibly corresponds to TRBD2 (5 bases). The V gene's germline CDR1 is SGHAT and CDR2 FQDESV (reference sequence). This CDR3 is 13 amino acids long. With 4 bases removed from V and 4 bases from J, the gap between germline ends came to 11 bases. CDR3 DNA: TGTGCCAGCAGCTACCGAGGGTGGTACGAGCAGTACTTC. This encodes CASSYRGWYEQYF.

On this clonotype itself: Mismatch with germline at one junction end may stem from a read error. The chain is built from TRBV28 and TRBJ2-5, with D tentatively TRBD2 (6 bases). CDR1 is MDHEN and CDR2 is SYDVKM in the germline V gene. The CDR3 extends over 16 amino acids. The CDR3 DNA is TGCGTCAGCAGCACGCCGGGACTCACAGATCGGGAGACCCAGTACTTC. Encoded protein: CVSSTPGLTDRETQYF.

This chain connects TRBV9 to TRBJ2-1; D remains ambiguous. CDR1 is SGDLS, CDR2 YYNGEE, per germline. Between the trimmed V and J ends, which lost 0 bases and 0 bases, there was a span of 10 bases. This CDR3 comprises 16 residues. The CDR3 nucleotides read TGTGCCAGCAGCGTAGACACCCGGAGCTCCTACAATGAGCAGTTCTTC. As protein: CASSVDTRSSYNEQFF.

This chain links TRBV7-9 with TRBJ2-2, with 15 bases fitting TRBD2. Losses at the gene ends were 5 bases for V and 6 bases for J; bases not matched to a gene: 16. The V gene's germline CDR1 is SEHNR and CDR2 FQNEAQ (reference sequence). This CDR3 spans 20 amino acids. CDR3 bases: TGTGCCAGCAGCCTTAACCGAAGGACTAGCGGGAGGGAGACGCCCGGGGAGCTGTTTTTT. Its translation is CASSLNRRTSGRETPGELFF.

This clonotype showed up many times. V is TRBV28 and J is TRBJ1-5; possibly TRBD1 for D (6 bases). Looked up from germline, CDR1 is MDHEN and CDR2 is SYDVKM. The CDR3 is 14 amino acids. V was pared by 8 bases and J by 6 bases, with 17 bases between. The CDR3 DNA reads TGTGCCAGCCACTCAGGGGCCGCGGTTCAGCCCCAGCATTTT. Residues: CASHSGAAVQPQHF.

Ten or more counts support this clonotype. The CDR3 DNA reads as TGTGCCAGCAGGGAGGCGCTTGGCACTGAAGCTTTCTTT. It translates to CASREALGTEAFF. This chain links TRBV2 with TRBJ1-1; unclear D gene. The CDR3 consists of 13 residues. Germline CDR1 is SNHLY and CDR2 is FYNNEI. Trimming cost V 6 bases and J 4 bases, with 12 bases left between them.

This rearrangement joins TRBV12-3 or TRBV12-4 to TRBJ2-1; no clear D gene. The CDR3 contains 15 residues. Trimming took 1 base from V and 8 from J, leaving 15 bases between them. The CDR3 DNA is TGTGCCAGCAGTTTAGGAGGCAGCGCGATTTATGAGCAGTTCTTC. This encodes CASSLGGSAIYEQFF.

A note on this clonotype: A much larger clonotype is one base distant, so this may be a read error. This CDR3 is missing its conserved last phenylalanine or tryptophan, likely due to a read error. CDR3 region: CASTGQGFNEQFL. As DNA, the CDR3 is TGTGCCAGCACGGGACAGGGTTTCAATGAGCAGTTCCTC. The J gene is TRBJ2-1, the V gene TRBV2; TRBD1 matches at 9 bases. With V trimmed by 7 bases and J by 6 bases, 4 bases remained unmatched. Germline V gene lookup returns CDR1 SNHLY and CDR2 FYNNEI. This CDR3 contains 13 residues.